A selection of T cell receptor beta chains follows, all from one sample in a study of blood T cell repertoires in COVID-19. Measured with immunoSEQ multiplex PCR; TCRdb has only the in-frame clones, and not every one. The sample yields around 200,000 clones, approximately 90% seen once. Input material: peripheral blood. The receptors derive from a man aged 30 to 45 with acute or convalescent COVID-19. Each CDR3 is given with its conserved first and last residue.

j_call v_call cdr3_aa
TRBJ1-6 TRBV11-1 CASRRDRGNSPLHF
TRBJ2-5 TRBV15 CATSRDQPPTGKTQYF
TRBJ1-1 TRBV6-5 CASSYSRTGGNTEAFF
TRBJ1-5 TRBV6-5 CASSYSLPGNQPQHF
TRBJ1-3 TRBV6-5 CASSYSMGQGGNTIYF
TRBJ1-6 TRBV7-3 CASSPGGQSSPLHF
TRBJ2-7 TRBV27 CASSFKRTGGYEQYF
TRBJ1-1 TRBV9 CASSLKGPDTEAFF
TRBJ1-4 TRBV12-1 CASSFAAAGEKLFF
TRBJ1-5 TRBV6-4 CASSAFIGRGCWAQHF
TRBJ2-6 TRBV7-9 CASSKIAGSSGANVLTF
TRBJ1-2 TRBV28 CASSLSPRVYGYTF
TRBJ2-5 TRBV29-1 CSPLRGETQYF
TRBJ1-1 TRBV5-1 CASSSTVQAPNTEAFF
TRBJ1-4 TRBV7-6 CASSLRGQANEKLFF
TRBJ2-1 TRBV6-5 CASITTWGQQFF
TRBJ2-2 TRBV5-1 CASSIGAGIGRNTGELFF
TRBJ2-1 TRBV10-3 CAISGTGDHEQFF
TRBJ2-1 TRBV6-5 CASNEGGQNEQFF
TRBJ1-2 TRBV5-1 CASSLEGDYGYTF
TRBJ2-1 TRBV28 CASTAGGMWGQFF
TRBJ2-2 TRBV9 CASSVVPAGGGTGELFF